These T cell receptor beta chains were read from a single sample in a study of blood T cell repertoires in COVID-19. Profiled with immunoSEQ multiplex PCR; TCRdb holds only in-frame clones, not every one. This sample has 50,000 or so clones, with about 76% found just once. The source material was peripheral blood. These TCRs come from a human donor with active or convalescent COVID-19. The donor label of this sample is uncertain. The CDR3 runs from the conserved cysteine through the conserved F or W. D genes are given only for firm matches. Size is omitted from some rows. Given values are once, few, many or a class for expanded clones.

V gene,clone size,D gene,J gene,CDR3 protein,CDR3 DNA
TRBV7-2,-,TRBD2,TRBJ2-2,CASSLGLAANTGELFF,TGTGCCAGCAGCTTAGGGCTAGCGGCGAACACCGGGGAGCTGTTTTTT
TRBV3-1/TRBV3-2,-,TRBD1,TRBJ1-1,CASPQGAPNTEAFF,TGTGCCAGCCCCCAGGGGGCCCCGAACACTGAAGCTTTCTTT
TRBV30,-,-,TRBJ1-4,CAWGSPGQNEKLFF,TGTGCCTGGGGTTCGCCGGGACAAAATGAAAAACTGTTTTTT
TRBV27,-,TRBD2,TRBJ2-1,CASRLRLAGYNEQFF,TGTGCCAGCAGACTTAGACTAGCGGGCTACAATGAGCAGTTCTTC
TRBV25-1,few,-,TRBJ2-7,CASSERPGRPGVEQYF,TGTGCCAGCAGTGAACGTCCGGGACGTCCAGGGGTCGAGCAGTACTTC
TRBV30,-,-,TRBJ2-7,CAWTTTSWYEQYF,TGTGCCTGGACCACGACTAGTTGGTACGAGCAGTACTTC
TRBV11-2,-,-,TRBJ2-7,CASSFNPRDYEQYF,TGTGCCAGCAGCTTCAACCCCCGAGACTACGAGCAGTACTTC
TRBV19,-,-,TRBJ2-1,CASSMSQLGEQFF,TGTGCCAGTAGTATGAGTCAACTGGGCGAGCAGTTCTTC
TRBV4-1,-,TRBD1,TRBJ2-1,CASSQGTGVYYNEQFF,TGCGCCAGCAGCCAAGGGACAGGGGTTTACTACAATGAGCAGTTCTTC
TRBV24-1,-,TRBD2,TRBJ2-3,CATGGLAGFDTQYF,TGTGCCACCGGCGGACTAGCGGGCTTTGATACGCAGTATTTT
TRBV29-1,-,-,TRBJ1-3,CSVPDSFGNTIYF,TGCAGCGTTCCCGACAGCTTCGGAAACACCATATATTTT
TRBV6-5,-,-,TRBJ1-2,CASSTTGSYGYTF,TGTGCCAGCAGTACGACGGGATCCTATGGCTACACCTTC
TRBV27,-,-,TRBJ2-1,CASRDLAPLSYNEQFF,TGTGCCAGCAGGGATCTAGCGCCTCTCTCCTACAATGAGCAGTTCTTC
TRBV20-1,once,-,TRBJ2-7,CSASVLSEQYF,TGCAGTGCTAGTGTTCTCTCCGAGCAGTACTTC
TRBV19,-,TRBD2,TRBJ2-1,CASRGSGSQNEQFF,TGTGCCAGTAGGGGGAGCGGGAGTCAAAATGAGCAGTTCTTC
TRBV5-1,-,TRBD1,TRBJ2-1,CASNGGTGLGNEQFF,TGCGCCAGCAATGGAGGGACAGGGCTGGGTAATGAGCAGTTCTTC
TRBV18,few,-,TRBJ1-1,CASSPRARADEAFF,TGTGCCAGCTCACCACGCGCCAGGGCTGATGAAGCTTTCTTT
TRBV19,-,TRBD2,TRBJ2-4,CASSHIAGGIAKNIQYF,TGTGCCAGTAGCCACATAGCGGGAGGGATAGCCAAAAACATTCAGTACTTC
TRBV6-4,once,TRBD2,TRBJ2-1,CASSVTGGNEQFF,TGTGCCAGCAGTGTTACGGGGGGGAATGAGCAGTTCTTC
TRBV10-3,few,TRBD1,TRBJ2-7,CAISEMVLGDRGLREQYF,TGTGCCATCAGTGAGATGGTTCTTGGGGACAGGGGGCTTCGAGAGCAGTACTTC
TRBV7-9,-,TRBD2,TRBJ2-2,CASSPPAGGVGGELFF,TGTGCCAGCAGCCCACCAGCGGGAGGAGTGGGCGGGGAGCTGTTTTTT
TRBV10-1,-,-,TRBJ2-7,CASNPPVGLATTYEQYF,TGCGCCAGCAATCCCCCAGTTGGGCTAGCGACTACCTACGAGCAGTACTTC
TRBV7-3,-,-,TRBJ2-3,CASSFGQGEEDTQYF,TGTGCCAGCAGCTTTGGGCAGGGGGAGGAAGATACGCAGTATTTT
TRBV21-1,few,-,TRBJ1-3,CASSKDPGTGNTIYF,TGTGCCAGCAGCAAAGATCCGGGTACAGGAAACACCATATATTTT
TRBV2,-,-,TRBJ1-5,CASRSRATFNQPQHF,TGTGCCAGCAGATCGCGGGCCACCTTTAATCAGCCCCAGCATTTT
TRBV9,few,-,TRBJ2-3,CASSDVTGTDTQYF,TGTGCCAGCAGCGATGTTACGGGCACAGATACGCAGTATTTT
TRBV19,-,-,TRBJ1-2,CAAGDTYGYTF,TGTGCCGCAGGGGATACCTATGGCTACACCTTC
TRBV10-2,-,TRBD2,TRBJ2-1,CASKGLADNEQFF,TGCGCCAGCAAGGGACTAGCGGACAATGAGCAGTTCTTC
TRBV10-3,-,TRBD1,TRBJ2-6,CAISGTGPNSGANVLTF,TGTGCCATCAGTGGGACAGGGCCAAACTCTGGGGCCAACGTCCTGACTTTC
TRBV7-8,-,TRBD1,TRBJ2-5,CASSVRQGEETQYF,TGTGCCAGCAGCGTCCGACAGGGGGAAGAGACCCAGTACTTC
TRBV9,-,-,TRBJ1-5,CASSQGGRSNQPQHF,TGTGCCAGCAGCCAGGGTGGTCGTAGCAATCAGCCCCAGCATTTT
TRBV7-7,-,TRBD2,TRBJ2-1,CASSLAGTSVYNEQFF,TGTGCTAGCAGCTTGGCCGGGACTAGCGTCTACAATGAGCAGTTCTTC
TRBV11-2,-,-,TRBJ1-3,CASRSMRAGNTIYF,TGTGCCAGCAGATCGATGAGGGCCGGAAACACCATATATTTT
TRBV3-1/TRBV3-2,-,-,TRBJ2-7,CASSPGRGYEQYF,TGTGCCAGCAGCCCAGGCAGGGGATACGAGCAGTACTTC
TRBV27,once,TRBD1,TRBJ1-4,CASSPSGTGNEKLFF,TGTGCCAGCAGCCCTTCCGGGACAGGAAATGAAAAACTGTTTTTT
TRBV7-2,-,TRBD2,TRBJ2-1,CASSLGSGSDNEQFF,TGTGCCAGCAGCTTAGGTAGCGGGAGTGACAATGAGCAGTTCTTC
TRBV3-1/TRBV3-2,once,TRBD1,TRBJ1-1,CASSHADRVNTEAFF,TGTGCCAGCAGCCATGCGGACAGGGTGAACACTGAAGCTTTCTTT
TRBV11-3,-,-,TRBJ2-3,CASSPKPGLGTDTQYF,TGTGCCAGCAGCCCTAAGCCAGGACTGGGGACAGATACGCAGTATTTT
TRBV5-4,few,TRBD2,TRBJ2-6,CASSPSGSPGANVLTF,TGTGCCAGCAGCCCCAGCGGGAGTCCGGGGGCCAACGTCCTGACTTTC
TRBV6-5,-,-,TRBJ1-2,CASSYSRQSFYGYTF,TGTGCCAGCAGTTACTCGAGGCAGAGCTTTTATGGCTACACCTTC
TRBV15,-,-,TRBJ1-3,CATSREGSSNTIYF,TGTGCCACCAGCAGAGAGGGGAGTAGTAACACCATATATTTT
TRBV7-3,-,TRBD1,TRBJ2-2,CASGIGGQRTGELFF,TGTGCCAGCGGCATAGGGGGACAGAGGACCGGGGAGCTGTTTTTT
TRBV12-3/TRBV12-4,few,-,TRBJ1-1,CASSSLRGTEAFF,TGTGCCAGCAGTTCCCTCAGGGGAACTGAAGCTTTCTTT
TRBV2,few,-,TRBJ2-3,CASRLTSTDTQYF,TGTGCCAGCAGACTTACTAGCACAGATACGCAGTATTTT
TRBV2,-,-,TRBJ1-4,CASSERAQGQTTNEKLFF,TGTGCCAGCAGTGAAAGGGCACAGGGCCAGACAACTAATGAAAAACTGTTTTTT
TRBV21-1,-,-,TRBJ2-5,CASSKGQKETQYF,TGTGCCAGCAGCAAAGGACAAAAAGAGACCCAGTACTTC
TRBV7-9,-,TRBD1,TRBJ2-7,CASSLGQGAYEQYF,TGTGCCAGCAGCTTAGGGCAGGGGGCCTACGAGCAGTACTTC
TRBV9,-,TRBD2,TRBJ2-1,CASSAGGILTSHEQFF,TGTGCCAGCAGCGCGGGGGGTATCCTTACTTCACACGAGCAGTTCTTC
TRBV6-4,-,TRBD1,TRBJ1-2,CASSPRTGGAGFYGYTF,TGTGCCAGCAGTCCGAGGACAGGGGGCGCAGGTTTCTATGGCTACACCTTC
TRBV19,-,-,TRBJ2-5,CASSITAAEKETQYF,TGTGCCAGTAGTATAACCGCAGCGGAGAAAGAGACCCAGTACTTC
TRBV27,many,-,TRBJ1-6,CASSGQGISSYNSPLHF,TGTGCCAGCAGTGGGCAAGGTATCAGCTCCTATAATTCACCCCTCCACTTT
TRBV18,few,TRBD1,TRBJ1-1,CASSPQGTANTEAFF,TGTGCCAGCTCACCACAAGGGACAGCGAACACTGAAGCTTTCTTT
TRBV10-3,many,-,TRBJ2-7,CAIRLTRDNYEQYF,TGTGCCATCAGACTGACCCGGGACAACTACGAGCAGTACTTC
TRBV11-2,-,-,TRBJ2-4,CASSFLAKNIQYF,TGTGCCAGCAGCTTCCTAGCCAAAAACATTCAGTACTTC
TRBV2,-,-,TRBJ2-7,CASTKTSYEQYF,TGTGCCAGCACTAAGACTAGCTACGAGCAGTACTTC
TRBV18,-,TRBD1,TRBJ1-2,CASSPGTADYGYTF,TGTGCCAGCTCACCGGGGACAGCGGACTATGGCTACACCTTC
TRBV9,-,-,TRBJ2-3,CASSVAAGPYLTDTQYF,TGTGCCAGCAGCGTAGCTGCGGGCCCTTACCTCACAGATACGCAGTATTTT